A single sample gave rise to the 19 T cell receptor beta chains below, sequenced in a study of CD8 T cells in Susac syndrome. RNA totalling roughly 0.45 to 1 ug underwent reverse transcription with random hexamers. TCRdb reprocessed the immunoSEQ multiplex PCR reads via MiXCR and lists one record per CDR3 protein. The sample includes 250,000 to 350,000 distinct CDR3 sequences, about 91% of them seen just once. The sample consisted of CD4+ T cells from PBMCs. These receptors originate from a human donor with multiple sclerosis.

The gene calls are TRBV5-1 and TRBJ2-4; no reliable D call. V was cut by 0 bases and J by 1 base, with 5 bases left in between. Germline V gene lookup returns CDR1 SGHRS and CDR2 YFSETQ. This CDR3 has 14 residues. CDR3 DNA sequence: TGCGCCAGCAGCTTGGGTGCGGCCAAAAACATTCAGTACTTC. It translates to CASSLGAAKNIQYF. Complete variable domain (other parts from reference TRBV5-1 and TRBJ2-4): KAGVTQTPRYLIKTRGQQVTLSCSPISGHRSVSWYQQTPGQGLQFLFEYFSETQRNKGNFPGRFSGRQFSNSRSEMNVSTLELGDSALYLCASSLGAAKNIQYFGAGTRLSVL.

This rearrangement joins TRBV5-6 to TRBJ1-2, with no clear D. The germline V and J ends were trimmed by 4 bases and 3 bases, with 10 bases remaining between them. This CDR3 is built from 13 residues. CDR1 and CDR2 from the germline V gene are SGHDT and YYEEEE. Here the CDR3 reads CASSPERDYGYTF. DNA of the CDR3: TGTGCCAGCAGCCCCGAGCGGGACTATGGCTACACCTTC.

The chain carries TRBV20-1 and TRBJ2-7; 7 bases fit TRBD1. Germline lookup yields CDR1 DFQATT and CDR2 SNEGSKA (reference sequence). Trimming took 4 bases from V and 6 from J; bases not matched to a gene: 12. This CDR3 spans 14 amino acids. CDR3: CSATLGQEFSEQYF. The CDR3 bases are TGCAGTGCTACACTCGGACAGGAATTTTCCGAGCAGTACTTC.

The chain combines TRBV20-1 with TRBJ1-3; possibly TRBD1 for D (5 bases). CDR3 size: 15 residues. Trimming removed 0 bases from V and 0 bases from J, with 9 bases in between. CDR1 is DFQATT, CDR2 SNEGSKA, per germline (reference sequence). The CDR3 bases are TGCAGTGCTAGAGAACACGGGGGCTCTGGAAACACCATATATTTT. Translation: CSAREHGGSGNTIYF.

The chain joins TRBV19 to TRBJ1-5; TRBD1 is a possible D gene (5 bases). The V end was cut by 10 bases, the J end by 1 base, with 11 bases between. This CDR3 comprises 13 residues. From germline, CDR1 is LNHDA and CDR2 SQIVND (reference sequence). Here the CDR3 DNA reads TGTGCCACTGAGGGACGGAGCAATCAGCCCCAGCATTTT. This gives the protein CATEGRSNQPQHF.

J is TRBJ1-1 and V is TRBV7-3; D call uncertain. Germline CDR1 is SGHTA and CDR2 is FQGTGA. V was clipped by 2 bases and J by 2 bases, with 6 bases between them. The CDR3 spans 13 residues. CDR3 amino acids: CASSLYSNTEAFF. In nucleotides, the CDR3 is TGTGCCAGCAGCTTATATAGTAACACTGAAGCTTTCTTT.

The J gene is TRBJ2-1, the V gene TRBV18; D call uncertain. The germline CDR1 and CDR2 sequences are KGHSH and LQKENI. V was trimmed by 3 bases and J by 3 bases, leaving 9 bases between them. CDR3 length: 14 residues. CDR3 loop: CASSPRANYNEQFF. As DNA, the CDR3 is TGTGCCAGCTCACCCCGCGCAAACTACAATGAGCAGTTCTTC.

As DNA, the CDR3 is TGCAGCGTTCCTTTATTGCCGGGAGAGGGCTACACCTTC. Its protein product is CSVPLLPGEGYTF. The V gene is TRBV29-1, the J gene TRBJ1-2; no clear D. Between the trimmed V and J ends, which lost 5 bases and 8 bases, there was a span of 18 bases. This CDR3 has 13 residues. CDR1 is SQVTM and CDR2 is ANQGSEA in the germline V gene.

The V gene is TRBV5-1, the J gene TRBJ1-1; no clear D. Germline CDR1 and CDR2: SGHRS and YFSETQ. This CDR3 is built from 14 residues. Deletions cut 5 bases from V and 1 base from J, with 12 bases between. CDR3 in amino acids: CASRVGQQNTEAFF. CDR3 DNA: TGCGCCAGCAGGGTAGGGCAGCAGAACACTGAAGCTTTCTTT.

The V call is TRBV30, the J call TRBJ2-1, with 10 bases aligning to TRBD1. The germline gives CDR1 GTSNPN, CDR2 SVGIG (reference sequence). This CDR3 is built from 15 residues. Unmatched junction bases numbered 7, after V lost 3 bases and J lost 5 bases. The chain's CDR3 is CAWSKGGTGDNEQFF. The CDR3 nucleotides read TGTGCCTGGAGCAAAGGTGGGACAGGGGACAATGAGCAGTTCTTC. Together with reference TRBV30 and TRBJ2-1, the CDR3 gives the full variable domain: SQTIHQWPATLVQPVGSPLSLECTVEGTSNPNLYWYRQAAGRGLQLLFYSVGIGQISSEVPQNLSASRPQDRQFILSSKKLLLSDSGFYLCAWSKGGTGDNEQFFGPGTRLTVL.

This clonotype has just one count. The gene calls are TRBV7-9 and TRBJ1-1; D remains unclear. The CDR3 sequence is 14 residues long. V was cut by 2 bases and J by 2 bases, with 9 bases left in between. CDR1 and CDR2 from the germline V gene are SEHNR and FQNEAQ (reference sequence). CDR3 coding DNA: TGTGCCAGCAGCTTATCCCGAGTAAACACTGAAGCTTTCTTT. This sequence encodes CASSLSRVNTEAFF.

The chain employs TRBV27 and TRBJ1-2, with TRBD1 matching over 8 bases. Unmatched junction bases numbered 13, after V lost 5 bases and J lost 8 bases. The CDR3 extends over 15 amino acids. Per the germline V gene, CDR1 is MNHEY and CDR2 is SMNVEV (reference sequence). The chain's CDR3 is CASSPLDRVMWGYTF. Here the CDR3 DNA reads TGTGCCAGCAGTCCCCTGGACAGGGTAATGTGGGGCTACACCTTC.

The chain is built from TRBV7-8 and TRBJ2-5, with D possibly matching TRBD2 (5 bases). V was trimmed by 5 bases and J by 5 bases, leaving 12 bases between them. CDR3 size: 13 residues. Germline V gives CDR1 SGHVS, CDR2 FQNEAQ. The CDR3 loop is CASSALVKETQYF. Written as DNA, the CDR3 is TGTGCCAGCAGCGCACTAGTTAAGGAGACCCAGTACTTC.

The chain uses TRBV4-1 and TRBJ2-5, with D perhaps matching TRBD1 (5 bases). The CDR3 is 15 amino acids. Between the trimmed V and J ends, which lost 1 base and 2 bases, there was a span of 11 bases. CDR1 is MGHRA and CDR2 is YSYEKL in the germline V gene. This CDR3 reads CASSQANRKQETQYF. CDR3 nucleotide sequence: TGCGCCAGCAGCCAAGCGAACAGGAAACAAGAGACCCAGTACTTC.

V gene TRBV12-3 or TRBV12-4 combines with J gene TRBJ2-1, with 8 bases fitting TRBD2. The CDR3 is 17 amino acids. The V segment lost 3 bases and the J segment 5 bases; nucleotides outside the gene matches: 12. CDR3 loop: CASSFSLIAGYDNEQFF. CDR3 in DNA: TGTGCCAGCAGTTTTAGCCTGATAGCGGGGTATGACAATGAGCAGTTCTTC.

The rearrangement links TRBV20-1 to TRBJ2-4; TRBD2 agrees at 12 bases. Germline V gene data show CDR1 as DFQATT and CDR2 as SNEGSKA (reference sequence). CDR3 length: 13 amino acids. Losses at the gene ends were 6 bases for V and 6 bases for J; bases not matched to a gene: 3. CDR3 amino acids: CSATSGGPNIQYF. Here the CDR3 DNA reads TGCAGTGCGACTAGCGGGGGTCCAAACATTCAGTACTTC.

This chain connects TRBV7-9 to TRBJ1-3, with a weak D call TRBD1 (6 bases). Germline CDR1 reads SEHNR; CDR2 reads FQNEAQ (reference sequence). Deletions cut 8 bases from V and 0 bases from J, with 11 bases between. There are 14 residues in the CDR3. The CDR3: CASSLGGSGNTIYF. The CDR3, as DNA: TGTGCCAGCTCATTAGGGGGCTCTGGAAACACCATATATTTT.

CDR3 sequence (DNA): TGTGCCAGCAGCCGAGACAGGTTCTCCTACAATGAGCAGTTCTTC. Its protein product is CASSRDRFSYNEQFF. The rearrangement joins TRBV7-3 to TRBJ2-1; D perhaps matches TRBD1 (6 bases). The CDR3 consists of 15 residues. Germline V CDR1 and CDR2: SGHTA, FQGTGA. Deletions cut 5 bases from V and 0 bases from J, with 11 bases between.

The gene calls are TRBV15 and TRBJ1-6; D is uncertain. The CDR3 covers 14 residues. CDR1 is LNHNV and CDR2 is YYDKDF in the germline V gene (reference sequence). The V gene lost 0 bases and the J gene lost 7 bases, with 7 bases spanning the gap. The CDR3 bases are TGTGCCACCAGCAGAGATGTGGGAAATTCACCCCTCCACTTT. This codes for CATSRDVGNSPLHF. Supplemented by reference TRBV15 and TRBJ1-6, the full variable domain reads DAMVIQNPRYQVTQFGKPVTLSCSQTLNHNVMYWYQQKSSQAPKLLFHYYDKDFNNEADTPDNFQSRRPNTSFCFLDIRSPGLGDTAMYLCATSRDVGNSPLHFGNGTRLTVT.